What follows are 11 T cell receptor beta chains derived from one specimen sequenced in a study of shared clonotypes between healthy human individuals. Data came from immunoSEQ multiplex PCR; TCRdb stores just in-frame clones and leaves some out. The sample gives 600,000 to 750,000 clones, 55% to 80% of which show up once; under 2% is in the top ten. Sequenced input: memory CD4+ T cells sorted from blood. Documented subset: CD45RA-negative fraction. Receptor source: a woman in her twenties or thirties in good health.

V gene TRBV28 combines with J gene TRBJ2-7, with 7 nucleotides matching TRBD1. With V trimmed by 3 bases and J by 5 bases, 4 bases remained unmatched. CDR3 length: 13 amino acids. The germline gives CDR1 MDHEN, CDR2 SYDVKM. CDR3 DNA: TGTGCCAGCAGTTTTAGTACAGGGGACGAGCAGTACTTC. Translated: CASSFSTGDEQYF.

In this sample, this clone turned up many times. The J gene is TRBJ2-3, the V gene TRBV6-1, with TRBD1 matching 7 bases. The CDR3 runs to 15 residues. Germline V lookup: CDR1 MNHNS, CDR2 SASEGT. The J segment lost 3 bases and the V segment lost 5 bases, leaving 8 bases of the junction unmatched. The CDR3 nucleotides are TGTGCCAGCAGTCCCGACAGGGCATTGACAGATACGCAGTATTTT. It specifies CASSPDRALTDTQYF.

This clone was observed a few times. The chain links TRBV28 to TRBJ1-5; D gene ambiguous. Trimming pared 6 bases from V and 2 bases from J, leaving 11 bases between. The CDR3 runs 14 residues. Germline assignment: CDR1 MDHEN and CDR2 SYDVKM. Here the CDR3 reads CASSQTWGNQPQHF. The DNA of the CDR3 is TGTGCCAGCAGCCAGACCTGGGGCAATCAGCCCCAGCATTTT.

The V gene is TRBV7-3, the J gene TRBJ2-6; D is perhaps TRBD1 (5 bases). The germline gives CDR1 SGHTA, CDR2 FQGTGA. V was trimmed by 6 bases and J by 2 bases, leaving 11 bases between them. The CDR3 sequence is 15 residues long. In DNA form, the CDR3 reads TGTGCCAGCAGTAACCAGGGTACTGGGGCCAACGTCCTGACTTTC. It codes for CASSNQGTGANVLTF. Complete variable domain (other parts from reference TRBV7-3 and TRBJ2-6): GAGVSQTPSNKVTEKGKYVELRCDPISGHTALYWYRQSLGQGPEFLIYFQGTGAADDSGLPNDRFFAVRPEGSVSTLKIQRTERGDSAVYLCASSNQGTGANVLTFGAGSRLTVL.

V and J are TRBV7-2 and TRBJ1-5; D ambiguous. CDR1 and CDR2 (germline): SGHTA, FQGNSA. The CDR3 covers 15 residues. V was cut by 6 bases and J by 2 bases, with 14 bases left in between. CDR3 amino acids: CASRPTVVGNQPQHF. Written as DNA, the CDR3 is TGTGCCAGCAGGCCCACTGTCGTTGGCAATCAGCCCCAGCATTTT.

The V call is TRBV5-8, the J call TRBJ2-7; 12 bases are shared with TRBD2. CDR3 length: 15 residues. Trimming took 3 bases from V and 4 from J; bases not matched to a gene: 5. From germline, CDR1 is SGHTS and CDR2 YDEGEE. The chain's CDR3 is CASSWATSGSYEQYF. As DNA, the CDR3 is TGTGCCAGCAGCTGGGCGACTAGCGGGAGTTACGAGCAGTACTTC.

The rearrangement uses TRBV5-1 and TRBJ2-1; TRBD2 aligns across 8 bases. Germline CDR1 reads SGHRS; CDR2 reads YFSETQ. Unmatched junction bases numbered 13, after V lost 5 bases and J lost 6 bases. The CDR3 covers 16 residues. CDR3 bases: TGCGCCAGCAGTTCCGGACAGCCCGGGACTAGCAATGAGCAGTTCTTC. It yields the protein CASSSGQPGTSNEQFF.

The V call is TRBV5-1, the J call TRBJ2-1; TRBD1 aligns across 7 bases. CDR3 size: 14 residues. CDR1 SGHRS and CDR2 YFSETQ come from the germline V gene. J was trimmed by 5 bases and V by 9 bases; bases with no gene match: 11. The CDR3 nucleotides are TGCGCCACCTACCCCGGGACAGCTAACAATGAGCAGTTCTTC. It translates to CATYPGTANNEQFF.

The chain is built from TRBV7-9 and TRBJ2-3; D is unresolved. Trimming took off 3 bases at V and 4 bases at J, with 5 bases between the two ends. Germline V gene data show CDR1 as SEHNR and CDR2 as FQNEAQ (reference sequence). This CDR3 has 12 amino acids. The CDR3 DNA reads TGTGCCAGCAGCTTCGTGCCAGATACGCAGTATTTT. Translation gives CASSFVPDTQYF.

The chain is built from TRBV28 and TRBJ1-2, with D possibly matching TRBD1 (6 bases). The V and J ends lost 2 bases and 2 bases respectively, with 15 bases between them. Per the germline V gene, CDR1 is MDHEN and CDR2 is SYDVKM. The CDR3 covers 16 residues. CDR3 nucleotides: TGTGCCAGCAGTTTAGGCGATTTTACAGGGAACTATGGCTACACCTTC. Translating it yields CASSLGDFTGNYGYTF.

The chain has TRBV19 and TRBJ1-2; D unresolved. The CDR3 runs to 14 residues. Germline CDR1 is LNHDA and CDR2 is SQIVND (reference sequence). The V gene lost 6 bases and the J gene lost 6 bases, with 17 bases spanning the gap. The CDR3: CASRVGEPRNGYTF. CDR3 DNA: TGTGCCAGTAGGGTAGGCGAGCCGCGAAATGGCTACACCTTC.